Presented here are 9 T cell receptor beta chains from one specimen sequenced in a study of T-cell reconstitution after alpha-beta-depleted transplantation in children. Preparation of the TCRbeta library used unique molecular identifiers. One entry per CDR3 protein, called by TCRdb with MiXCR from the PCR reads. The sample carries fewer than 550,000 distinct CDR3 sequences, more than 9.5% recorded once. The input for sequencing was PBMCs, mostly from graft donor cells, taken 180 days after TCRalphabeta/CD19-depleted stem cell transplant. These receptor sequences come from a female patient aged 2 to 10 who had a stem cell transplant for aplastic anemia, so the T cells may come from the graft donor.

This chain joins TRBV20-1 and TRBJ1-5; 7 bases map to TRBD1. The CDR3 covers 15 residues. V lost 6 bases and J lost 0; bases outside the gene matches: 8. Germline V gives CDR1 DFQATT, CDR2 SNEGSKA (reference sequence). CDR3 amino acids: CSARDSPYSNQPQHF. As DNA, the CDR3 is TGCAGTGCGCGGGACAGCCCTTATAGCAATCAGCCCCAGCATTTT.

The J gene is TRBJ1-1, the V gene TRBV6-2 or TRBV6-3; the D is unclear. The CDR3 consists of 14 residues. From germline, CDR1 is MNHEY and CDR2 SVGEGT. V was pared by 7 bases and J by 5 bases, with 17 bases between. CDR3 in DNA: TGTGCCAGCAATCCCCAAGGGAGGAGGACTGAAGCTTTCTTT. This sequence encodes CASNPQGRRTEAFF.

A few counts support this clonotype. V and J are TRBV28 and TRBJ2-1; the D gene is possibly TRBD2 (5 bases). V dropped 5 bases and J dropped 0 bases, with 8 bases sitting between them. Germline CDR1 reads MDHEN; CDR2 reads SYDVKM. The CDR3 spans 14 residues. The CDR3 reads CASSGSVSYNEQFF. In DNA form, the CDR3 reads TGTGCCAGCAGTGGTAGCGTCTCCTACAATGAGCAGTTCTTC.

This clonotype was seen only a few times. The gene calls are TRBV7-2 and TRBJ2-1; no firm D call. The CDR3 is made up of 15 amino acids. The V and J ends lost 1 base and 4 bases respectively, with 11 bases between them. Germline CDR1 is SGHTA and CDR2 is FQGNSA. The DNA for the CDR3 is TGTGCCAGCAGCTTAGAGTGGTCTACATACAATGAGCAGTTCTTC. As protein: CASSLEWSTYNEQFF.

There are many counts of this clonotype. V gene TRBV20-1 combines with J gene TRBJ2-5, with D uncertain. Between the trimmed V and J ends, which lost 0 bases and 5 bases, there was a span of 4 bases. This CDR3 has 11 amino acids. Germline V CDR1 and CDR2: DFQATT, SNEGSKA (reference sequence). In DNA form, the CDR3 reads TGCAGTGCTAGAGATATCGAGACCCAGTACTTC. This codes for CSARDIETQYF.

This clonotype was observed a few times. The J gene is TRBJ2-7, the V gene TRBV5-4; 7 bases are a match to TRBD2. CDR1 is SGHNT, CDR2 YYREEE, per germline (reference sequence). The CDR3 has 16 residues. V shed 0 bases, J shed 2 bases, and the junction held 8 bases outside the gene matches. The CDR3 sequence is CASSLAPAGLTYEQYF. In nucleotides, the CDR3 is TGTGCCAGCAGCTTGGCCCCAGCGGGATTAACCTACGAGCAGTACTTC.

J is TRBJ2-7 and V is TRBV28, with TRBD1 identical over 8 bases. Germline V gene data show CDR1 as MDHEN and CDR2 as SYDVKM. CDR3 length equals 14 residues. V trimming: 8 bases; J trimming: 3 bases; junction bases outside the gene matches: 9. The CDR3 spells CASVTTGGDYEQYF. In nucleotides, the CDR3 is TGTGCCAGCGTGACCACAGGGGGTGACTACGAGCAGTACTTC.

The chain recombines TRBV7-2 with TRBJ2-3, with no clear D. Germline V gene sequence: CDR1 SGHTA, CDR2 FQGNSA. V gave up 3 bases and J gave up 4 bases, with 14 bases separating them. This CDR3 region has 15 residues. The CDR3 DNA reads as TGTGCCAGCAGCTTCCCGACGGGCGAATCAGATACGCAGTATTTT. Translated, it gives CASSFPTGESDTQYF. The full variable domain, in which reference TRBV7-2 and TRBJ2-3 provide the parts outside the CDR3, is GAGVSQSPSNKVTEKGKDVELRCDPISGHTALYWYRQSLGQGLEFLIYFQGNSAPDKSGLPSDRFSAERTGGSVSTLTIQRTQQEDSAVYLCASSFPTGESDTQYFGPGTRLTVL.

The chain couples TRBV4-3 to TRBJ1-1; TRBD1 matches at 7 bases. The germline V gene encodes CDR1 LGHNA and CDR2 YSLEER. Trimming at V came to 2 bases and at J to 7 bases, leaving 4 bases not matched to a gene. The CDR3 runs to 13 residues. The CDR3 DNA is TGCGCCAGCAGCCAACAGGGGGGGGATGAAGCTTTCTTT. Translated, it gives CASSQQGGDEAFF.